This T cell receptor (beta chain) was obtained from a study of T cell changes during pregnancy in multiple sclerosis. CDR1 is SGHTA and CDR2 is FQGNSA in the germline V gene. The CDR3 contains 16 residues. The V segment lost 5 bases and the J segment 4 bases; nucleotides outside the gene matches: 10. The method was immunoSEQ multiplex PCR; TCRdb's version includes in-frame clones alone and lacks a portion of them. This sample carries tens of thousands of clones, over 90% of them seen once, and the ten largest clones take about 0.99%. The chain recombines TRBV7-2 with TRBJ2-7; 11 positions agree with TRBD1. This receptor was obtained from a female donor with multiple sclerosis, enrolled in a pregnancy study. Sequencing used peripheral blood, obtained after pregnancy. Here the CDR3 reads CASSLGTGGQQYEQYF. Written as DNA, the CDR3 is TGTGCCAGCAGCCTTGGGACAGGGGGTCAGCAATACGAGCAGTACTTC.